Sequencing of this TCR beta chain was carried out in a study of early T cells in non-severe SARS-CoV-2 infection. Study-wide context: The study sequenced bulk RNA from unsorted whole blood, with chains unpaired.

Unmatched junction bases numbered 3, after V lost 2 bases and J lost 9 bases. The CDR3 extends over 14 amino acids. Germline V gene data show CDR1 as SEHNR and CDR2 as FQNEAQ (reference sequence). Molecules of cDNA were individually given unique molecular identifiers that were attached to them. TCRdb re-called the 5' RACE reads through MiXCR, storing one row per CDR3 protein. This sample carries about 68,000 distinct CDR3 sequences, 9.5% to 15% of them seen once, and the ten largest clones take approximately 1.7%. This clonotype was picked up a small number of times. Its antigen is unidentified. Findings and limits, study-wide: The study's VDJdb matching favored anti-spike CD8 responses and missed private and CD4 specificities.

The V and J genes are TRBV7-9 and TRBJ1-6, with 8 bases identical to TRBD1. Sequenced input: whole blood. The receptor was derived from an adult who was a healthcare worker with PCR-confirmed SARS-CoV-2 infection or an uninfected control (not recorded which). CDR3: CASSLNRGSSPLHF. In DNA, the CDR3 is TGTGCCAGCAGCTTAAACAGGGGGTCTTCACCCCTCCACTTT.